The present T cell receptor beta chain was sequenced within a study of blood T cell repertoires in COVID-19 (dated by TCRdb to 2020 to 2021). General notes on the study: Samples from collaborators originated in the United States, Italy and Spain and spanned both the acute and convalescent phases of COVID-19. Samples came from the ongoing ImmuneRACE study (first 160 participants) plus 1,254 subjects from 6 global collaborators. A de-identified subject ID, COVID-19 status, age in years and sex were almost always included in the sample metadata. The repertoires were made available in a free public database intended to serve as a resource for research on the immune response to SARS-CoV-2. Subjects who had been exposed to COVID-19, were actively infected with it, or had recovered from it provided the deeply sampled blood TCRbeta repertoires that made up the dataset. The prospective study material was composed of cDNA or gDNA derived from T cells, B-cell-depleted T cells, or PBMCs. Where available, HLA class I and class II types were obtained from metadata supplied by the sample provider rather than from assay-based typing.

In the prospective study, participants were 18 to 89 years old, resided in around 25 geographic areas of the United States, and were enrolled through a virtual design. In the prospective study, cohorts were assigned on the basis of participant-reported clinical history obtained from a screening survey and a study questionnaire. In the prospective study, whole blood, serum and a nasopharyngeal or oropharyngeal swab were collected from each participant by mobile phlebotomists. Prospective study participants could optionally give additional blood draws and questionnaires over an approximately 2-month period. Before DNA extraction, prospective study blood samples were shipped either frozen or at room temperature. In the case of this clone: Its antigen has not been determined. No much larger clone is present one base from it, and per-base qualities are unavailable.

TCRbeta CDR3 regions were amplified from genomic DNA by means of the immunoSEQ Assay, a bias-controlled multiplex PCR. The source study handled its data this way. Nucleated cell counts per sample were estimated from amplification of reference gene primers within the assay. To quantify the absolute abundance of each unique TCRbeta CDR3 rearrangement, sequence reads were collapsed and filtered. For each sample, productive Simpson clonality was calculated by taking the square root of Simpson's diversity index across productive rearrangements. This immuneACCESS table, as held by TCRdb, lists in-frame sequences with V and J called but not all clones. Of the missing ones, under half trace to an unresolved V gene in checked studies; the others have no known cause. That table supplies the V and J calls and clone size; D and trimming were determined from the DNA. The sample has about 250,000 clones on record, roughly 90% of them singletons. Approximately 2.4% of the sample is taken by the ten largest.

The V and J ends are trimmed by 1 base and 5 bases, leaving 11 bases between them. From a lookup of the germline V gene, CDR1 and CDR2 are KGHSH and LQKENI. The CDR3 holds 14 amino acids from the cysteine to the phenylalanine. The entry retains the CDR3 DNA only, 42 bases that are in frame from base 1. Study-level results and caveats: How much clinical and demographic metadata was included differed by source and by participant, and the metadata was provided uncurated.

The sequence was collected from a woman younger than 45 with acute COVID-19. Source material: PBMCs or T cells enriched from blood (not recorded which). The chain couples TRBV18 to TRBJ1-2; the D gene is possibly TRBD1, with 6 bases matching. The nucleotide sequence is TGTGCCAGCTCACCACGACAGGCTATTTATGGCTACACCTTC. Its translation reads: CASSPRQAIYGYTF.